The subject of this entry is one T cell receptor (beta chain). It lacks a known antigen. Base qualities are not recorded, but no much larger clone differs from it by a single base. The record originates from a study of shared T cell receptors in the human thymus (dated by TCRdb to the early 2020s). Looking at the study overall: The study examined how self-reactive, shared T-cell receptor alpha chains are generated in the human thymus.

The library was generated by the immunoSEQ multiplex PCR assay. The clones in this table, taken by TCRdb from immuneACCESS, are in-frame only. Not every clone is retained; where verified, under half of the shortfall comes from an unresolved V gene, and the cause of the rest is unknown. Counted in this sample were some 700,000 clones; approximately 87% of them appeared once. 0.01% of the sample comes from the top ten. This sample was also put to use in a study of human thymus T cells. In that second paper, the authors write: Immunologically healthy infants undergoing open corrective cardiac surgery for congenital heart defects in Finland were used as donors. Thymus tissue was obtained as surgical resects removed during corrective cardiac surgery. Usage of V and J gene segments appeared to be biased in both the thymic and the peripheral blood repertoires. Highly overlapping thymic TCR repertoires among unrelated individuals were reported in the related research. TCR alpha and beta repertoires from roughly eight infant thymus samples and a few related peripheral blood samples were characterized in the study. Donor ages ranging from about 7 to 250 days were recorded, and a handful of male and a couple of female infants were included in the cohort. Thymocytes were freed from the tissue by mechanical means and kept at -70 degrees C as pellets of roughly 9-33 million cells. Genomic DNA was extracted from frozen cell pellets with a QIAsymphony instrument. The immunoSEQ multiplex PCR assay was used to amplify the TCRB and TCRAD loci from a standardized quantity of quality-controlled genomic DNA. Amplicons spanned the V(D)J region at a length sufficient to cover the CDR3 and identify V and J genes. Amplicon sequencing was performed on an Illumina platform through the commercial immunoSEQ service. Primer bias and sequencing errors were corrected as previously described, and TCRAD and TCRB definitions were based on the IMGT database. Analysis of the repertoires was done with immunoSEQ Analyzer 3.0 and VDJTools and included basic statistics, V/J segment usage, diversity estimates, rarefaction and pairwise overlap. To estimate diversity, the Chao1, ChaoE, Efron-Thisted, Shannon and inverse Simpson indices were applied, and diversity was also estimated on datasets down-sampled to the smallest sample. Repertoire overlap was assessed by strict matching of CDR3 nucleotide sequence, V gene and J gene, and clustering was done by Jaccard-based multidimensional scaling. Thymus samples yielded on average around 810,000 unique TCRB clonotypes, compared with 70,000 to 85,000 from blood samples.

Material: thymocytes. The sequence was obtained from a boy younger than two with a congenital heart defect. Donor details come from another sample of the same person, matched by shared clones.

In nucleotides, the sequence is TGTGCCAGCAGCCAAGGGCTAGCGGGAAGATTAGATGAGCAGTTCTTC. Its protein product is CASSQGLAGRLDEQFF. The chain links TRBV4-2 with TRBJ2-1; 9 bases in the middle match TRBD2. From the cysteine through the phenylalanine, the CDR3 covers 16 amino acids. Only CDR3 DNA remains: 48 bases, in frame from the first base. CDR1 and CDR2 are read off the germline V gene as LGHNA and YNFKEQ. V has 1 base trimmed and J has 8 bases trimmed; junction bases matching no gene number 9.